The present TCR beta chain was sequenced within a study of T cell responses to AZD1222 COVID-19 vaccine. General study results and limits: Seropositivity was recorded at baseline in only six AZD1222 recipients.

This clone was recorded once. Its antigen is not identified. Method: immunoSEQ multiplex PCR; TCRdb's copy keeps in-frame clones and lacks some. Among 90,000 to 150,000 clones listed, roughly 87% were seen once. CDR1 SEHNR and CDR2 FQNEAQ come from the germline V gene (reference sequence). Trimming shortened V by 1 base and J by 6 bases, and 10 bases separated the two germline ends. The CDR3 is 13 residues long. Source: peripheral blood, taken 28 days after the second AZD1222 dose. The genes are TRBV7-9 and TRBJ2-7; weak D call: TRBD1 (6 bases). The sequence was collected from an adult who received the AZD1222 COVID-19 vaccine. The CDR3 region has the DNA TGTGCCAGCAGCTTAGATGGGGGCGCCGAGCAGTACTTC. This gives the protein CASSLDGGAEQYF.